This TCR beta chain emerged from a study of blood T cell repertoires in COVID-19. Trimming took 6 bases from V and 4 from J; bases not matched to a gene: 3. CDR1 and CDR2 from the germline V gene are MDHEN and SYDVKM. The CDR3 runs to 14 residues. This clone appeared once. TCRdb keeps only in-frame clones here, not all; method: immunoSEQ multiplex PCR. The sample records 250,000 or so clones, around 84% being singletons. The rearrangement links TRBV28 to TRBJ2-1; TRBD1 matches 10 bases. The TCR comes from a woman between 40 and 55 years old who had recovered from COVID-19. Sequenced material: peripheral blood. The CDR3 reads CASRDRGTYNEQFF. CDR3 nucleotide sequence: TGTGCCAGCAGGGACAGGGGGACGTACAATGAGCAGTTCTTC.